Listed below are T cell receptor beta chains from one sample, sequenced in a study of T cells in Graves' hyperthyroidism and ophthalmopathy. TCRdb used MiXCR to reprocess the multiplex PCR reads, holding one entry per CDR3 protein. The top ten clones hold approximately 44% of a sample with roughly 500,000 distinct CDR3 sequences, about 46% of them seen once. The material sequenced was peripheral blood or thyroid tissue (not recorded which). Source of these receptors: an adult woman with Graves' disease, either hyperthyroidism or ophthalmopathy (not recorded which). CDR3s include the opening cysteine and the closing phenylalanine or tryptophan. The order of the fields is J gene, clone size, V gene, D gene, CDR3 DNA, CDR3 protein. D genes are given only for firm matches. For some rows the clone size is stated as once, few or many, or as a class when expanded; others skip it.

TRBJ2-2 | few | TRBV7-9 | - | TGTGCCAGCAGCTTAACGTCGGGGGGCTTT | CASSLTSGGF
TRBJ2-5 | - | TRBV24-1 | - | TGTGCCACCAGTGACCCCACGCGGGAGACCCAGTACTTC | CATSDPTRETQYF
TRBJ1-4 | many | TRBV12-3/TRBV12-4 | TRBD1 | TGTGCCAGCAGTTTAGGGGACAGCCATAATGAAAAACTGTTTTTT | CASSLGDSHNEKLFF
TRBJ2-6 | - | TRBV19 | TRBD1 | TGTGCCAGCAGCGTAGAACAGGGGCGGACCTATGGGGCCAACGTCCTGACTTTC | CASSVEQGRTYGANVLTF
TRBJ2-7 | few | TRBV29-1 | - | TGCAGCGTTATGCAGGCTGCCTACGAGCAGTACTTC | CSVMQAAYEQYF
TRBJ2-5 | many | TRBV5-1 | - | TGCGCCAGCACCAGGGACCCGGGTCTGGAGACCCAGTACTTC | CASTRDPGLETQYF
TRBJ2-7 | - | TRBV4-2 | - | TGTGCCAGCAGCCAAGATGGGGGAAGCTGGGGCTACGAGCAGTACTTC | CASSQDGGSWGYEQYF
TRBJ2-2 | - | TRBV27 | - | TGTGCCAGCAGTTCAATTGGGGGTCCCGGGGAGCTGTTTTTT | CASSSIGGPGELFF
TRBJ1-5 | - | TRBV12-3/TRBV12-4 | - | TGTGCCAGCAGTCGGGGCGAGGGGCAGCCCCAGCATTTT | CASSRGEGQPQHF
TRBJ1-2 | - | TRBV9 | - | TGTGCCAGCAGCGTAGACCCAGGGGTTGGCTACACCTTC | CASSVDPGVGYTF
TRBJ2-5 | once | TRBV3-1 | - | TGTGCCAGCAGCCAAGACGATCGCAGGATCCAGTACTTC | CASSQDDRRIQYF
TRBJ1-2 | few | TRBV5-1 | TRBD1 | TGCGCCAGCAGCCAAGAGGGGACAGCGGGCAGGGACTATGGCTACACCTTC | CASSQEGTAGRDYGYTF
TRBJ2-7 | - | TRBV7-3 | TRBD2 | TGTGCCAGCAGCTTATTCGCGGGAGGTGCCTACGAGCAGTACTTC | CASSLFAGGAYEQYF
TRBJ1-4 | many | TRBV5-1 | - | TGCGCCAGCAGCTTGGGTGCAGGGCAGGAAAAACTGTTTTTT | CASSLGAGQEKLFF
TRBJ2-7 | few | TRBV10-3 | TRBD1 | TGTGCCATCAGTCAGCCGGGACAGGGGGTGTACGAGCAGTACTTC | CAISQPGQGVYEQYF
TRBJ2-5 | - | TRBV12-3/TRBV12-4 | - | TGTGCCAGCAGTTTTTTGCGGGTTGTGCAGTACTTC | CASSFLRVVQYF
TRBJ1-1 | many | TRBV6-6 | - | TGTGCCAGCAGTGTAGACCGGGTGGGAGCTTTCTTT | CASSVDRVGAFF
TRBJ1-2 | many | TRBV4-2 | TRBD1 | TGTGCCAGCAGCCAAGTCCACCTATCGACAGGGATTGGCTACACCTTC | CASSQVHLSTGIGYTF
TRBJ1-4 | many | TRBV20-1 | - | TGCAGTGCCCTCCGGCCAGGGATGGATGAAAAACTGTTTTTT | CSALRPGMDEKLFF
TRBJ1-5 | - | TRBV20-1 | - | TGCAGTGCTAGGTTGGGGGGGCAGGGGCTCTACGGGGAGCCCCAGCATTTT | CSARLGGQGLYGEPQHF
TRBJ1-4 | - | TRBV20-1 | TRBD1 | TGCAGTGCTAGAAGGGGACAGGGAGACGAAAAACTGTTTTTT | CSARRGQGDEKLFF
TRBJ2-3 | many | TRBV7-2 | - | TGTGCCAGCAGCTTATACAGCGGCGGGGATACGCAGTATTTT | CASSLYSGGDTQYF
TRBJ2-7 | - | TRBV7-9 | - | TGTGCCAGCAGCTTAGCCGACGCCCTCAGCTCCTACGAGCAGTACTTC | CASSLADALSSYEQYF
TRBJ1-6 | - | TRBV25-1 | - | TGTGCCAGCCACCAACAGAATCAGGATTCACCCCTCCACTTT | CASHQQNQDSPLHF
TRBJ2-5 | - | TRBV9 | - | TGTGCCAGCAGCGGCGCAGGGACCACTAAAGAGACCCAGTACTTC | CASSGAGTTKETQYF
TRBJ2-6 | - | TRBV15 | TRBD1 | TGTGCCACCAGCAGAGAAAACAGGGGCGGCGTCCTGACTTTC | CATSRENRGGVLTF
TRBJ2-5 | few | TRBV5-1 | - | TGCGCCAGCAGCTTGGGACAGACGTACCAAGAGACCCAGTACTTC | CASSLGQTYQETQYF
TRBJ1-5 | once | TRBV2 | TRBD1 | TGTGCCAGCCGTGGGGACAGCTTGGCCCAGCCCCAGCATTTT | CASRGDSLAQPQHF
TRBJ2-7 | - | TRBV29-1 | TRBD2 | TGCAGCGCAACTAGCGGGGGTCCCCAGCAGTACTTC | CSATSGGPQQYF
TRBJ2-5 | - | TRBV2 | TRBD2 | TGTGCCAGCAGTGAAGGGGAGGGCCCCCAGTACTTC | CASSEGEGPQYF
TRBJ2-7 | - | TRBV7-7 | - | TGTGCCAGCAGCCCCGCCCAGGGTATGAGCTCCTACGAGCAGTACTTC | CASSPAQGMSSYEQYF
TRBJ1-1 | - | TRBV12-3/TRBV12-4 | - | TGTGCCAGCAGTAACAACAGGGTGCTCGCTGAAGCTTTCTTT | CASSNNRVLAEAFF
TRBJ2-7 | - | TRBV4-1 | - | TGCGCCAGCAGCCAAGAAGGCAGGGTCTACGAGCAGTACTTC | CASSQEGRVYEQYF
TRBJ2-5 | - | TRBV20-1 | - | TGCAGTGCTAGAGTAACTGGGGAGCAGTACTTC | CSARVTGEQYF
TRBJ1-6 | - | TRBV2 | - | TGTGCCAGCACGGCAGGAGGCTCCTATAATTCACCCCTCCACTTT | CASTAGGSYNSPLHF
TRBJ2-7 | - | TRBV7-9 | TRBD1 | TGTGCCAGCAGTTACATGGGACAGATCCACGAGCAGTACTTC | CASSYMGQIHEQYF
TRBJ1-1 | - | TRBV10-3 | - | TGTGCCATCAGTCCCGGAGAGAACACTGAAGCTTTCTTT | CAISPGENTEAFF
TRBJ2-7 | - | TRBV6-1 | - | TGTGCCTGCAAAGGGGGGTCCCACGAGCAGTACTTC | CACKGGSHEQYF
TRBJ1-1 | many | TRBV2 | - | TGTGCCAGCAGTGAAGAATATAACACTGAAGCTTTCTTT | CASSEEYNTEAFF
TRBJ1-3 | - | TRBV9 | TRBD1 | TGTGCCAGCGCAACGGCCGGGACAGGGGTAAACACCATATATTTT | CASATAGTGVNTIYF
TRBJ1-5 | many | TRBV20-1 | - | TGCAGTGCTGGATCGGACTTAAATCAGCCCCAGCATTTT | CSAGSDLNQPQHF
TRBJ2-5 | - | TRBV7-9 | TRBD1 | TGTGCCAGCAGCCACCGGGACAGCTTCGAAGAGACCCAGTACTTC | CASSHRDSFEETQYF
TRBJ2-7 | many | TRBV5-1 | TRBD1 | TGCGCCAGCGGACAGGGGTTCGACGAGCAGTACTTC | CASGQGFDEQYF
TRBJ1-5 | many | TRBV20-1 | - | TGCAGTGCTAGAGACCCTCGGGGCAATCAGCCCCAGCATTTT | CSARDPRGNQPQHF